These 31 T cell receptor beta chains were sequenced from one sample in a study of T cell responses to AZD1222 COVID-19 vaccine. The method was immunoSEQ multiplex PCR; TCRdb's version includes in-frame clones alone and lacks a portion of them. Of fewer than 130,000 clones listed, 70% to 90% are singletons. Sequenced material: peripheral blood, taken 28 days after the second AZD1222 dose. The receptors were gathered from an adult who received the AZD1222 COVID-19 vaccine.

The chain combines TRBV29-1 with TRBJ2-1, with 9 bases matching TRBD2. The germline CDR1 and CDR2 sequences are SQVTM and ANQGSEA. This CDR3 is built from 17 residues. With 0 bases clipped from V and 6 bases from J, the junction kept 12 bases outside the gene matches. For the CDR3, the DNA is TGCAGCGTTGAAGATCCTCAGGGACTAGCAGAAATCAATGAGCAGTTCTTC. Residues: CSVEDPQGLAEINEQFF.

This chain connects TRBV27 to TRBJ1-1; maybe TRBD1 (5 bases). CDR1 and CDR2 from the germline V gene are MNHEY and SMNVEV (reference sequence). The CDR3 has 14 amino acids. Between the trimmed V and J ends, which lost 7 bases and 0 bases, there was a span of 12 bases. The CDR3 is CASIRLGLNTEAFF. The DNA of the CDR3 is TGTGCCAGCATCCGCCTGGGGCTGAACACTGAAGCTTTCTTT.

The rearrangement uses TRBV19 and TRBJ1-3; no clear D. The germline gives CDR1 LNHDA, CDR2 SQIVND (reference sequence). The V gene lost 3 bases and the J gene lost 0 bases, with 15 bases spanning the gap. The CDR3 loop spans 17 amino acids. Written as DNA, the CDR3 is TGTGCCAGTAGTATCCGATTAGAGGCCTACTCTGGAAACACCATATATTTT. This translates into CASSIRLEAYSGNTIYF.

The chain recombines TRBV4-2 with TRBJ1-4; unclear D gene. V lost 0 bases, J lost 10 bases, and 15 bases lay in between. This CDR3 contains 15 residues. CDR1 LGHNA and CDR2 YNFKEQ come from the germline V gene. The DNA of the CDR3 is TGTGCCAGCAGCCAAGATCAGGCATTCTCAGGAAAACTGTTTTTT. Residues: CASSQDQAFSGKLFF.

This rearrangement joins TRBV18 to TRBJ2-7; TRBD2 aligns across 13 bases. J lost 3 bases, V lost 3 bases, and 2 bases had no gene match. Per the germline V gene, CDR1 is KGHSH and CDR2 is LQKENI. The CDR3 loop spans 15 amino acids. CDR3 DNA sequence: TGTGCCAGCTCACCCCGACTAGCGGGAGGCTACGAGCAGTACTTC. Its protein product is CASSPRLAGGYEQYF. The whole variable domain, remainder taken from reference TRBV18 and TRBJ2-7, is NAGVMQNPRHLVRRRGQEARLRCSPMKGHSHVYWYRQLPEEGLKFMVYLQKENIIDESGMPKERFSAEFPKEGPSILRIQQVVRGDSAAYFCASSPRLAGGYEQYFGPGTRLTVT.

As DNA, the CDR3 is TGTGCCAGCAGCCCGACTAGCGGGGCTAAAAACATTCAGTACTTC. This gives the protein CASSPTSGAKNIQYF. This chain connects TRBV3-1 (or the pseudogene TRBV3-2) to TRBJ2-4; TRBD2 aligns across 11 bases. CDR3 size: 15 residues. V lost 4 bases to trimming and J lost 4 bases; unmatched junction nucleotides: 3. The germline gives CDR1 LGHDT, CDR2 YNNKEL (reference sequence).

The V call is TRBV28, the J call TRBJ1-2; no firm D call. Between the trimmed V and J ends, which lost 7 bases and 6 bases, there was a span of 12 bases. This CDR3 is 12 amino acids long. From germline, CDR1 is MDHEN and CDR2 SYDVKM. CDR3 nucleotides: TGTGCCAGCAACAGATTCGGGAATGGCTACACCTTC. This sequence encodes CASNRFGNGYTF.

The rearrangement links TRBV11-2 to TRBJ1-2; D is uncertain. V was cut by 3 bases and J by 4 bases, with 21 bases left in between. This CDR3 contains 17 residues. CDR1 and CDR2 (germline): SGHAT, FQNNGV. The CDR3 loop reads CASSLMERGGSGYGYTF. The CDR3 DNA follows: TGTGCCAGCAGCTTGATGGAACGTGGAGGGAGTGGCTATGGCTACACCTTC.

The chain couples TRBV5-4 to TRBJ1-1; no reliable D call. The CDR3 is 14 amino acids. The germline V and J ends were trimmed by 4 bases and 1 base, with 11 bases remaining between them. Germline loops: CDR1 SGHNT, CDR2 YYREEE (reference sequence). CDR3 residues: CASSRPDGNTEAFF. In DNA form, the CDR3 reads TGTGCCAGCAGCCGCCCGGACGGGAACACTGAAGCTTTCTTT.

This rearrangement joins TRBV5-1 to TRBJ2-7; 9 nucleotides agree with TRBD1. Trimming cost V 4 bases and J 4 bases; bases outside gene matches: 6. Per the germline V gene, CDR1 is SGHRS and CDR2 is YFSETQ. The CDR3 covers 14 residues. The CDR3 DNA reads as TGCGCCAGCAGCAAAGGACAGGGGTGGTACGAGCAGTACTTC. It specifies CASSKGQGWYEQYF.

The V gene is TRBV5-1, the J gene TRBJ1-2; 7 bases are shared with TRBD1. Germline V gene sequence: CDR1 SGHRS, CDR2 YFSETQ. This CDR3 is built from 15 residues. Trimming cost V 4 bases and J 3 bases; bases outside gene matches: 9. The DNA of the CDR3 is TGCGCCAGCAGCCTGGGGGGGACAGACTACTATGGCTACACCTTC. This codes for CASSLGGTDYYGYTF.

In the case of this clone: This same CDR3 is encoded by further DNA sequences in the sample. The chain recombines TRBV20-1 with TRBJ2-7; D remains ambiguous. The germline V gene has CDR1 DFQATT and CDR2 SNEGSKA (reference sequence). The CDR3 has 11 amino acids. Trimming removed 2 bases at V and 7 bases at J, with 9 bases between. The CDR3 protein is CSARSGFEQYF. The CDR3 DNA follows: TGCAGTGCTAGATCCGGCTTTGAGCAGTACTTC.

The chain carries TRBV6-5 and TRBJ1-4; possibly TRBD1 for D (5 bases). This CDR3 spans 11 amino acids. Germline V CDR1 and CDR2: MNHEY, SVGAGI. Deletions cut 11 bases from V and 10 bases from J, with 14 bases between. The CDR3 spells CASGTARKLFF. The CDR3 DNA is TGTGCCTCGGGGACGGCCCGAAAACTGTTTTTT.

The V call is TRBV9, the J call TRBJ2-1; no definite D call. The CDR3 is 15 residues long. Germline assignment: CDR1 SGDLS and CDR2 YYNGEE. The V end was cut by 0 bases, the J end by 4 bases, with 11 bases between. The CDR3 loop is CASSVEGLPYNEQFF. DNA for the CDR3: TGTGCCAGCAGCGTAGAAGGTCTTCCTTACAATGAGCAGTTCTTC. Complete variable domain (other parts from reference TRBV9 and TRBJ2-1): DSGVTQTPKHLITATGQRVTLRCSPRSGDLSVYWYQQSLDQGLQFLIQYYNGEERAKGNILERFSAQQFPDLHSELNLSSLELGDSALYFCASSVEGLPYNEQFFGPGTRLTVL.

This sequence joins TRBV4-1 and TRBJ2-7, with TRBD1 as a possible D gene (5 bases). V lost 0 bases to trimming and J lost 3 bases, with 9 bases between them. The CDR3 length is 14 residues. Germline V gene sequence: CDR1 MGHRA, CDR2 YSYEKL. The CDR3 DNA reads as TGCGCCAGCAGCCAAGATTGGGGCAGCTACGAGCAGTACTTC. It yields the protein CASSQDWGSYEQYF.

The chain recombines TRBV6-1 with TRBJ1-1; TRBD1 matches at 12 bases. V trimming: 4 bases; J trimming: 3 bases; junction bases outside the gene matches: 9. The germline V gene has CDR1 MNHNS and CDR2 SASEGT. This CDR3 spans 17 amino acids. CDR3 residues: CASSGRDRGLPYTEAFF. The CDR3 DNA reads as TGTGCCAGCAGTGGCCGGGACAGGGGGCTACCTTACACTGAAGCTTTCTTT.

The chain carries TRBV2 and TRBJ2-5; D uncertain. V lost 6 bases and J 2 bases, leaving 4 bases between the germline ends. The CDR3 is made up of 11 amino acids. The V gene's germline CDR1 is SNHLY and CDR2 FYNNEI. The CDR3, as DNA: TGTGCCAGCAGGGCTCAAGAGACCCAGTACTTC. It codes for CASRAQETQYF.

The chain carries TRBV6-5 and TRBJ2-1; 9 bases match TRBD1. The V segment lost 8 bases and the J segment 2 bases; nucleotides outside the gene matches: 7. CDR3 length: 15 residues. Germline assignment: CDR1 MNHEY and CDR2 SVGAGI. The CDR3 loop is CASLTGTGTYNEQFF. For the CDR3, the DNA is TGTGCCAGCCTTACCGGGACAGGGACCTACAATGAGCAGTTCTTC.

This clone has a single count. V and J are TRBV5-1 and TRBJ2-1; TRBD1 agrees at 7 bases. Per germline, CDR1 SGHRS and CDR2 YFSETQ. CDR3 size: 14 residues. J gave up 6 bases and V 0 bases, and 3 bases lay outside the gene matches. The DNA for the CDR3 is TGCGCCAGCAGCTTGGCAGGGGGTATCAATGAGCAGTTCTTC. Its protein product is CASSLAGGINEQFF.

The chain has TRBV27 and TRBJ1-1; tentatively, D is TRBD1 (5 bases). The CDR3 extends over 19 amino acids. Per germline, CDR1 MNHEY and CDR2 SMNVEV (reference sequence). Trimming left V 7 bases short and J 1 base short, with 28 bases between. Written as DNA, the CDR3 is TGTGCCAGCACCCTGACTATGGTATCAGGGATTTTCGGGAACACTGAAGCTTTCTTT. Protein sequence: CASTLTMVSGIFGNTEAFF.

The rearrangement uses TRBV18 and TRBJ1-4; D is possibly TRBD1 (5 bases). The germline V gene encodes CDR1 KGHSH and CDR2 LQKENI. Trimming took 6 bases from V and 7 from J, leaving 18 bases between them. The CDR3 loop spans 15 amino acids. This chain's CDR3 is CASSRRANQGEKLFF. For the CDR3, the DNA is TGTGCCAGCTCCAGACGGGCCAATCAGGGTGAAAAACTGTTTTTT. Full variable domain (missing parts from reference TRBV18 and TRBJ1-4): NAGVMQNPRHLVRRRGQEARLRCSPMKGHSHVYWYRQLPEEGLKFMVYLQKENIIDESGMPKERFSAEFPKEGPSILRIQQVVRGDSAAYFCASSRRANQGEKLFFGSGTQLSVL.

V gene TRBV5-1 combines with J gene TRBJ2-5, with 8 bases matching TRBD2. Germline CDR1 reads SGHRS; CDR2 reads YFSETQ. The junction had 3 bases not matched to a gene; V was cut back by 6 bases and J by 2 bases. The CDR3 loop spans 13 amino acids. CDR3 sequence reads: CASTLAVQETQYF. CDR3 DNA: TGCGCCAGCACACTAGCGGTTCAAGAGACCCAGTACTTC.

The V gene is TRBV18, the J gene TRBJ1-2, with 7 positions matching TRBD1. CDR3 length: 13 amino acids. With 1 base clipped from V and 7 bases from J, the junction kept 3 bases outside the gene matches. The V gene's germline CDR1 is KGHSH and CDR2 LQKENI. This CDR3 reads CASSPRRGIGYTF. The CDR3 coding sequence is TGTGCCAGCTCACCACGCAGGGGGATTGGCTACACCTTC.

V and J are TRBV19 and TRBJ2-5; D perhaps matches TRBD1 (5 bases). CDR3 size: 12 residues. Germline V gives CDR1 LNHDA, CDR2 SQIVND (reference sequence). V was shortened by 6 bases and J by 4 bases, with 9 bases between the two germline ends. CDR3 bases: TGTGCCAGTAGAGAGCAGGGAGAGACCCAGTACTTC. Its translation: CASREQGETQYF.

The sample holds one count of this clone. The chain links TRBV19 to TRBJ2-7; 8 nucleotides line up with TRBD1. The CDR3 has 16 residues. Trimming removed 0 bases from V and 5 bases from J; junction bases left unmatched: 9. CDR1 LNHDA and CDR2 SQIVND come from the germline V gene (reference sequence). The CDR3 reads CASSIDAGTGRDEQYF. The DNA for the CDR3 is TGTGCCAGTAGTATAGATGCCGGGACAGGCCGGGACGAGCAGTACTTC.

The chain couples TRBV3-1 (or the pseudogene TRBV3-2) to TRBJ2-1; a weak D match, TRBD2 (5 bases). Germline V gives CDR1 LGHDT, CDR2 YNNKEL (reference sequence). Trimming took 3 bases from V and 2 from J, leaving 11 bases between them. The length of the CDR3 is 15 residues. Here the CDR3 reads CASSHRGATYNEQFF. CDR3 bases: TGTGCCAGCAGCCATCGGGGAGCTACCTACAATGAGCAGTTCTTC.

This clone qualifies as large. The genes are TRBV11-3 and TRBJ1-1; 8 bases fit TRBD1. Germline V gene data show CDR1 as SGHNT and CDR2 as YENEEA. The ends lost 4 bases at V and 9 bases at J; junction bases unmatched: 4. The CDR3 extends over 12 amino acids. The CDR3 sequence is CASSSTRGQAFF. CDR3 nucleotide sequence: TGTGCCAGCAGCTCAACCAGGGGGCAAGCTTTCTTT.

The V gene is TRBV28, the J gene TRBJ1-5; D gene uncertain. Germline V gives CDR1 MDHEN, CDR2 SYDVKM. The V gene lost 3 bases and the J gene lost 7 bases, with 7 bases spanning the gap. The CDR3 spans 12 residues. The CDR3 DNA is TGTGCCAGCAGTTTTGGTCTCCAGCCCCAGCATTTT. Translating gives CASSFGLQPQHF.

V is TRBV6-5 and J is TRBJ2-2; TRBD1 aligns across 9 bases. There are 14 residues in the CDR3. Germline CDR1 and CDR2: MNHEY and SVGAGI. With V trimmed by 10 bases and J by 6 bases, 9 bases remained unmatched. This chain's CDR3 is CATHQGQGSGELFF. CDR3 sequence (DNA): TGTGCCACCCACCAGGGACAGGGATCCGGGGAGCTGTTTTTT.

The CDR3: CASSPPSGTSGLETQYF. In DNA form, the CDR3 reads TGTGCCAGCTCACCACCCTCCGGGACTAGCGGACTAGAGACCCAGTACTTC. The chain has TRBV18 and TRBJ2-5, with TRBD2 identical over 11 bases. This CDR3 has 17 amino acids. Germline CDR1 and CDR2: KGHSH and LQKENI. Unmatched junction bases numbered 7, after V lost 0 bases and J lost 4 bases.

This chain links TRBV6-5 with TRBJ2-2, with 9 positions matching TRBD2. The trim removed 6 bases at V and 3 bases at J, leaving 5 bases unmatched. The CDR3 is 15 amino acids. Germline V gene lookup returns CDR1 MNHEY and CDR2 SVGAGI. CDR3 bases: TGTGCCAGCAGGAGGGGACTAGCTGACACCGGGGAGCTGTTTTTT. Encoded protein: CASRRGLADTGELFF.